This TCR beta chain stems from a study of T cells in tuberculosis. Study as a whole: T cells were selected with CD1B tetramers loaded with glucose monomycolate.

V dropped 0 bases and J dropped 2 bases, with 19 bases sitting between them. The CDR3 is made up of 18 amino acids. The V gene's germline CDR1 is SGDLS and CDR2 YYNGEE. Sequencing of TCR-alpha and TCR-beta chains was unpaired. The assay was immunoSEQ multiplex PCR, and TCRdb's table has in-frame clones only and misses some. The table records approximately 100,000 clones, approximately 91% of them present only once. After thawing and overnight rest, PBMC were stained with GMM-loaded CD1B tetramer, viability dye and anti-CD3 for sorting. C32 glucose monomycolate from Rhodococcus equi was loaded onto the CD1B tetramers. From each donor, roughly 100,000 tetramer-negative cells were sorted.

The source is an adult woman with latent tuberculosis. J is TRBJ2-3 and V is TRBV9; a possible D gene is TRBD1 (5 bases). Sequencing was performed on CD1b-GMM tetramer-negative cells sorted from PBMCs. Here the CDR3 DNA reads TGTGCCAGCAGCGTAGACCCCTTTGGGGCATCCCTCACAGATACGCAGTATTTT. This gives the protein CASSVDPFGASLTDTQYF.